This entry concerns a single T cell receptor (beta chain). Repertoires were generated with immunoSEQ multiplex PCR, while TCRdb's copy carries only in-frame clones and drops some. The table includes approximately 10,000 clones, approximately 80% detected once. Specified time point: 2014-2015 season, 7 days after vaccination. The sample is drawn from a study of follicular helper T cells after annual influenza vaccination. The CDR3 extends over 18 amino acids. Germline V gene sequence: CDR1 SGHRS, CDR2 YFSETQ. V was pared by 4 bases and J by 5 bases, with 13 bases of the junction left unmatched. This clonotype originated in an adult who received the influenza vaccine. V is TRBV5-1 and J is TRBJ2-1; 12 nucleotides line up with TRBD2. This specimen was CXCR5+ CD38- circulating T follicular helper cells from blood, taken 7 days after influenza vaccination. The subset: circulating Tfh, non-naive CD4+CXCR5+PD-1+ (ICOS+CD38+ or ICOS-CD38-). DNA of the CDR3: TGCGCCAGCAGCACCCGACCCCTGGCTAGCGGGGGGGACAATGAGCAGTTCTTC. Translated, it gives CASSTRPLASGGDNEQFF.